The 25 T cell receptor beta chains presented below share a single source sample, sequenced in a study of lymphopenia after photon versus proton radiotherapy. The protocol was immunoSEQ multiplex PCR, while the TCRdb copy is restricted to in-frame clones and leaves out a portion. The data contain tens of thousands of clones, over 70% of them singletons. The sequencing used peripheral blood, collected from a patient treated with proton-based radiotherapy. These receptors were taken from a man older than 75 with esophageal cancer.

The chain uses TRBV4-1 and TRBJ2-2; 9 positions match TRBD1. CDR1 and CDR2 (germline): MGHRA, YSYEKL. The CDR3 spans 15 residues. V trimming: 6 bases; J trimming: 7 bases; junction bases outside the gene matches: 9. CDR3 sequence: CASSRGQGGGGELFF. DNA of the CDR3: TGCGCCAGCAGTCGGGGACAGGGAGGGGGCGGGGAGCTGTTTTTT.

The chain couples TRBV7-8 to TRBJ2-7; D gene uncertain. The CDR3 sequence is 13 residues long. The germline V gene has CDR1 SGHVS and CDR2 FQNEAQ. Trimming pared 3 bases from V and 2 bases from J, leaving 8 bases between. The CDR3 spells CASSLAHAYEQYF. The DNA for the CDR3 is TGTGCCAGCAGCTTGGCGCATGCCTACGAGCAGTACTTC.

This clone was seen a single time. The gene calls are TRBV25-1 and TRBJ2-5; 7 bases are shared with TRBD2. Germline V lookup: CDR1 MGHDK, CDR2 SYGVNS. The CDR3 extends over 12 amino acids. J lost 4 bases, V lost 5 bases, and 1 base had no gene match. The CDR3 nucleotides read TGTGCCAGCAGTCGGGGGGTAGAGACCCAGTACTTC. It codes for CASSRGVETQYF.

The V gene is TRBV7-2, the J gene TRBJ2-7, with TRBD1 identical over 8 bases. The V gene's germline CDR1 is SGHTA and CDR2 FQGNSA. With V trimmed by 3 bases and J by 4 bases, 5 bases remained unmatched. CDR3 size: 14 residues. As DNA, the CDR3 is TGTGCCAGCAGCTTCGGACAGGGTCTGTACGAGCAGTACTTC. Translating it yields CASSFGQGLYEQYF. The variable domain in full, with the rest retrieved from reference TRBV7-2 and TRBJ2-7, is GAGVSQSPSNKVTEKGKDVELRCDPISGHTALYWYRQSLGQGLEFLIYFQGNSAPDKSGLPSDRFSAERTGGSVSTLTIQRTQQEDSAVYLCASSFGQGLYEQYFGPGTRLTVT.

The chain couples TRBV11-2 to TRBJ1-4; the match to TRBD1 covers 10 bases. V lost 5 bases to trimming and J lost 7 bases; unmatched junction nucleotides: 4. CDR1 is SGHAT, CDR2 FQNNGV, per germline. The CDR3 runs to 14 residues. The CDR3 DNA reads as TGTGCCAGCAGCCGGACAGGGGGTAGTGAAAAACTGTTTTTT. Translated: CASSRTGGSEKLFF.

CDR3 in DNA: TGCAGCGTTGGGGGGACTTCTTCCGGGGAGCTGTTTTTT. The encoded protein is CSVGGTSSGELFF. V usage is TRBV29-1 and J usage is TRBJ2-2; D is perhaps TRBD2 (6 bases). The CDR3 has 13 amino acids. Germline CDR1 is SQVTM and CDR2 is ANQGSEA. Trimming took 4 bases from V and 6 from J, leaving 12 bases between them.

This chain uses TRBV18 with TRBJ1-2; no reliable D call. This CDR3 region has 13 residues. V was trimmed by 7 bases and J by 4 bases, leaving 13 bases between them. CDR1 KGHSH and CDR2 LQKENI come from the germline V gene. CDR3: CASLPAQFYGYTF. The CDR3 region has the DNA TGTGCCAGCTTACCGGCACAGTTCTATGGCTACACCTTC. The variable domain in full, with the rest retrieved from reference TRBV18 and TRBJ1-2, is NAGVMQNPRHLVRRRGQEARLRCSPMKGHSHVYWYRQLPEEGLKFMVYLQKENIIDESGMPKERFSAEFPKEGPSILRIQQVVRGDSAAYFCASLPAQFYGYTFGSGTRLTVV.

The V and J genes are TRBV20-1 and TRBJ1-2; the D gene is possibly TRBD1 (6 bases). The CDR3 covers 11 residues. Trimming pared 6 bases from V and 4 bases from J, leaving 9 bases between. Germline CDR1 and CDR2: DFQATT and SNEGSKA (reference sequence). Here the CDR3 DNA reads TGCAGTGCGTTACAGGGCTATGGCTACACCTTC. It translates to CSALQGYGYTF.

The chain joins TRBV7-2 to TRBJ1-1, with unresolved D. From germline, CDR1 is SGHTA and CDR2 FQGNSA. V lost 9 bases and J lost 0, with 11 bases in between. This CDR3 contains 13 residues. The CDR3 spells CASSWALNTEAFF. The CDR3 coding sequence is TGTGCCAGTTCTTGGGCCCTGAACACTGAAGCTTTCTTT.

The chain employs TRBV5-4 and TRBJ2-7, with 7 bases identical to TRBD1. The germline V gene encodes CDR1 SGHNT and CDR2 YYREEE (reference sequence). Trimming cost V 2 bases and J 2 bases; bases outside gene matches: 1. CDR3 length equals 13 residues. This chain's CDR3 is CASSFGTAYEQYF. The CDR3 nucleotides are TGTGCCAGCAGCTTTGGGACAGCCTACGAGCAGTACTTC. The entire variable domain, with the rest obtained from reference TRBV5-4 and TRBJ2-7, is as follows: ETGVTQSPTHLIKTRGQQVTLRCSSQSGHNTVSWYQQALGQGPQFIFQYYREEENGRGNFPPRFSGLQFPNYSSELNVNALELDDSALYLCASSFGTAYEQYFGPGTRLTVT.

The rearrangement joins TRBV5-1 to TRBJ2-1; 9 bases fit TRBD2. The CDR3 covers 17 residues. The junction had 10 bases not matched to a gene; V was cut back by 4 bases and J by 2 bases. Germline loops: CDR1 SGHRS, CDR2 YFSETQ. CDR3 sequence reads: CASSPRGSGRPYNEQFF. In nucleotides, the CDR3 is TGCGCCAGCAGCCCACGGGGGAGCGGGAGGCCCTACAATGAGCAGTTCTTC.

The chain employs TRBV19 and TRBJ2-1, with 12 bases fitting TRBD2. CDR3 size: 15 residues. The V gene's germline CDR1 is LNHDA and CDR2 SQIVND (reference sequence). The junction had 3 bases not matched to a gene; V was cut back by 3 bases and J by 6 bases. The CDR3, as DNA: TGTGCCAGTAGTATGACTAGCGGGAGAGGCAATGAGCAGTTCTTC. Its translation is CASSMTSGRGNEQFF.

CDR3 amino acids: CASSLLQGPGNTIYF. CDR3 bases: TGCGCCAGCAGCTTACTACAGGGGCCGGGAAACACCATATATTTT. V usage is TRBV5-1 and J usage is TRBJ1-3, with 7 positions matching TRBD1. CDR3 length: 15 residues. The trim removed 2 bases at V and 4 bases at J, leaving 6 bases unmatched. The germline gives CDR1 SGHRS, CDR2 YFSETQ.

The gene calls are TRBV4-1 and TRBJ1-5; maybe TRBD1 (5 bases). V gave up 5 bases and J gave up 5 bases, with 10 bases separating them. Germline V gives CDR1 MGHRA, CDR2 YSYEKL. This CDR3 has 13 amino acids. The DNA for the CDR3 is TGCGCCAGCAGCTCCCTAGGGGATCAGCCCCAGCATTTT. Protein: CASSSLGDQPQHF.

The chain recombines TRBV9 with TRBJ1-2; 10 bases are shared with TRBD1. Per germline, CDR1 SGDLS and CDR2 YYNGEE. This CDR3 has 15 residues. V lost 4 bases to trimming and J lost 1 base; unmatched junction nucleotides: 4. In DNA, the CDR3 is TGTGCCAGCAGCTCTGACAGGGGGCTTAACTATGGCTACACCTTC. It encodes CASSSDRGLNYGYTF. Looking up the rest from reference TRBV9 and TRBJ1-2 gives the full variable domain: DSGVTQTPKHLITATGQRVTLRCSPRSGDLSVYWYQQSLDQGLQFLIQYYNGEERAKGNILERFSAQQFPDLHSELNLSSLELGDSALYFCASSSDRGLNYGYTFGSGTRLTVV.

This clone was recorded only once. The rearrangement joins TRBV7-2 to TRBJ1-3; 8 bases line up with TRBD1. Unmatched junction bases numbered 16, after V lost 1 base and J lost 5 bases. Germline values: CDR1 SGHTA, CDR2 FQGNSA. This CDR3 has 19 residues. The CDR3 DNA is TGTGCCAGCAGCTTAGATCGATTTAGGACAGGGAGGGACCGAAACACCATATATTTT. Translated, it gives CASSLDRFRTGRDRNTIYF.

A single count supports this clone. In DNA, the CDR3 is TGTGCCAGCAGCTCCCCACCGGGACTAGCGGGAGCCCGCAACAATGAGCAGTTCTTC. This sequence encodes CASSSPPGLAGARNNEQFF. This sequence joins TRBV7-2 and TRBJ2-1; 14 bases are a match to TRBD2. CDR3 length: 19 residues. CDR1 is SGHTA, CDR2 FQGNSA, per germline. Trimming removed 4 bases from V and 5 bases from J; junction bases left unmatched: 13.

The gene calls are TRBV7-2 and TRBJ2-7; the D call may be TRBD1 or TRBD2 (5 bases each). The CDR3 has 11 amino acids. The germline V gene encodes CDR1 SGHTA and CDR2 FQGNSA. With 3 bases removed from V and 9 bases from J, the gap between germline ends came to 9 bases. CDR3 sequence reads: CASSLRGWQYF. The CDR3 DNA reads TGTGCCAGCAGCTTGAGGGGCTGGCAGTACTTC.

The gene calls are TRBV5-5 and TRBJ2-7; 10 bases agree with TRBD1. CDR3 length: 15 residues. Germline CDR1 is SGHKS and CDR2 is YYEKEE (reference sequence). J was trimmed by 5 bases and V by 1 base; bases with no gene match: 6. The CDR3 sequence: CASSLLGTGADEQYF. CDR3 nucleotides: TGTGCCAGCAGCTTGCTCGGGACAGGGGCGGACGAGCAGTACTTC. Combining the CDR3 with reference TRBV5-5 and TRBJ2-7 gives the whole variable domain DAGVTQSPTHLIKTRGQQVTLRCSPISGHKSVSWYQQVLGQGPQFIFQYYEKEERGRGNFPDRFSARQFPNYSSELNVNALLLGDSALYLCASSLLGTGADEQYFGPGTRLTVT.

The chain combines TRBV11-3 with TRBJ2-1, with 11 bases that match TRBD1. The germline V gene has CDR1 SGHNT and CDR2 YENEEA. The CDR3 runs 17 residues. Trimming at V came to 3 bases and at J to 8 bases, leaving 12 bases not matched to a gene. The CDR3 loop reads CASSLSSGTGGTYEQFF. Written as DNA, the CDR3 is TGTGCCAGCAGCTTGTCCTCCGGGACAGGGGGGACGTATGAGCAGTTCTTC.

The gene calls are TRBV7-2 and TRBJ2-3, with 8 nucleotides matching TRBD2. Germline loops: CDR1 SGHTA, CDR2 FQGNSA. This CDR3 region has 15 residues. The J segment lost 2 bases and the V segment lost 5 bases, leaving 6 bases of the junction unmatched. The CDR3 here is CASSLRGGYTDTQYF. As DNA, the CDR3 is TGTGCCAGCAGCCTCCGGGGGGGGTACACAGATACGCAGTATTTT.

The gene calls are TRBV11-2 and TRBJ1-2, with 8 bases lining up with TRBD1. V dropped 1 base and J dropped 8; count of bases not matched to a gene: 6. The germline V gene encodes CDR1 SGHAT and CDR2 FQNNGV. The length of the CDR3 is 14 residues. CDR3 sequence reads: CASSLAGQGGGYTF. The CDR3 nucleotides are TGTGCCAGCAGCTTAGCTGGACAGGGAGGCGGCTACACCTTC. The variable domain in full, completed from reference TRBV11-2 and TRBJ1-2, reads EAGVAQSPRYKIIEKRQSVAFWCNPISGHATLYWYQQILGQGPKLLIQFQNNGVVDDSQLPKDRFSAERLKGVDSTLKIQPAKLEDSAVYLCASSLAGQGGGYTFGSGTRLTVV.

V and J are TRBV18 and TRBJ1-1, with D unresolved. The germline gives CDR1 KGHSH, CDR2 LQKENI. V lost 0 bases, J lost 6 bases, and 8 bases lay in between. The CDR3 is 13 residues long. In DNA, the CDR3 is TGTGCCAGCTCACCACCGGCCCAGGCTGAAGCTTTCTTT. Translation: CASSPPAQAEAFF.

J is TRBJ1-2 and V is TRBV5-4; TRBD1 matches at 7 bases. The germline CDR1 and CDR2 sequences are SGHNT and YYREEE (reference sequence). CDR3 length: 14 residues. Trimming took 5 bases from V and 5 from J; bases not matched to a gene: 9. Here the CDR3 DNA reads TGTGCCAGCAGTCGGACCGGGACAGATTATGGCTACACCTTC. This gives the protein CASSRTGTDYGYTF.

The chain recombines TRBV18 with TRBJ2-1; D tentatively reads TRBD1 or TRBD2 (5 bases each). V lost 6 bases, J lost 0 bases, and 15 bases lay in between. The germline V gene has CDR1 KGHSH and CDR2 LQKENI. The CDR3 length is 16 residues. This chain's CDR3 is CASSQRLGDSYNEQFF. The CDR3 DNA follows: TGTGCCAGCTCGCAGCGGCTAGGGGACTCCTACAATGAGCAGTTCTTC.